Presented here are 10 T cell receptor beta chains from one specimen sequenced in a study of T cell responses to AZD1222 COVID-19 vaccine. Sequencing used immunoSEQ multiplex PCR; TCRdb keeps in-frame clones, though not all of them. The sample yields 80,000 or so clones, over 65% seen once. The input for sequencing was peripheral blood, taken 28 days after the second dose of the MenACWY control vaccine. Source of these receptors: an adult who received the MenACWY meningococcal vaccine as a control.

This clone was recorded only once. The V and J genes are TRBV5-4 and TRBJ1-2; TRBD1 matches at 7 bases. There are 14 residues in the CDR3. Germline V lookup: CDR1 SGHNT, CDR2 YYREEE (reference sequence). Trimming took 0 bases from V and 4 from J; bases not matched to a gene: 3. The CDR3: CASSLEAGGYGYTF. The DNA of the CDR3 is TGTGCCAGCAGCTTGGAGGCAGGGGGCTATGGCTACACCTTC.

V usage is TRBV30 and J usage is TRBJ1-6; maybe TRBD1 (5 bases). The CDR3 runs 14 residues. Germline values: CDR1 GTSNPN, CDR2 SVGIG (reference sequence). Trimming took off 2 bases at V and 7 bases at J, with 12 bases between the two ends. The CDR3 is CAWSIGTPNSPLHF. The CDR3 DNA sequence: TGTGCCTGGAGTATCGGGACCCCAAATTCACCCCTCCACTTT. The entire variable domain, with the rest obtained from reference TRBV30 and TRBJ1-6, is as follows: SQTIHQWPATLVQPVGSPLSLECTVEGTSNPNLYWYRQAAGRGLQLLFYSVGIGQISSEVPQNLSASRPQDRQFILSSKKLLLSDSGFYLCAWSIGTPNSPLHFGNGTRLTVT.

V and J are TRBV7-8 and TRBJ2-7; 7 bases map to TRBD1. CDR3 size: 16 residues. Germline trimming cut 5 bases from V and 0 bases from J; bases unmatched to any gene: 10. The germline CDR1 and CDR2 sequences are SGHVS and FQNEAQ. DNA for the CDR3: TGTGCCAGCAGCCCAAGCCGGGACAGAAGCTCCTACGAGCAGTACTTC. Translation: CASSPSRDRSSYEQYF. Drawing the rest from reference TRBV7-8 and TRBJ2-7, the complete variable domain is GAGVSQSPRYKVAKRGQDVALRCDPISGHVSLFWYQQALGQGPEFLTYFQNEAQLDKSGLPSDRFFAERPEGSVSTLKIQRTQQEDSAVYLCASSPSRDRSSYEQYFGPGTRLTVT.

V gene TRBV6-2 or TRBV6-3 combines with J gene TRBJ1-4; D possibly corresponds to TRBD1 (6 bases). CDR1 and CDR2 (germline): MNHEY, SVGEGT. V lost 2 bases and J lost 5, with 18 bases in between. This CDR3 is built from 17 residues. The CDR3 DNA is TGTGCCAGCAGTTACCTCCCAGGTCCAGGGGAGAATGAAAAACTGTTTTTT. Protein product: CASSYLPGPGENEKLFF.

The gene calls are TRBV6-1 and TRBJ2-3; unclear D gene. V lost 5 bases, J lost 3 bases, and 9 bases lay in between. Germline CDR1 reads MNHNS; CDR2 reads SASEGT. The CDR3 extends over 13 amino acids. The CDR3 loop is CASSPLTTDTQYF. CDR3 in DNA: TGTGCCAGCAGTCCTCTGACGACAGATACGCAGTATTTT.

The chain links TRBV19 to TRBJ2-7; D may correspond to TRBD1 or TRBD2 (5 bases each). The CDR3 is made up of 15 amino acids. Germline CDR1 and CDR2: LNHDA and SQIVND (reference sequence). Trimming removed 4 bases at V and 0 bases at J, with 13 bases between. The CDR3 protein is CASSTRDRASYEQYF. CDR3 coding DNA: TGTGCCAGTAGTACCCGGGACCGGGCCTCCTACGAGCAGTACTTC.

This chain joins TRBV3-1 (or the pseudogene TRBV3-2) and TRBJ1-2; D is undetermined. Trimming left V 4 bases short and J 2 bases short, with 8 bases between. CDR3 length equals 13 residues. Germline V lookup: CDR1 LGHDT, CDR2 YNNKEL (reference sequence). The DNA of the CDR3 is TGTGCCAGCAGCCCGACACTAAACTATGGCTACACCTTC. Amino acids: CASSPTLNYGYTF.

V gene TRBV19 combines with J gene TRBJ1-6, with D perhaps matching TRBD1 (5 bases). Trimming removed 4 bases at V and 9 bases at J, with 13 bases between. CDR1 is LNHDA, CDR2 SQIVND, per germline (reference sequence). This CDR3 has 14 amino acids. CDR3 DNA sequence: TGTGCCAGTAGTAGGCGGGACGCCACTTCACCCCTCCACTTT. The encoded protein is CASSRRDATSPLHF.

The chain is built from TRBV28 and TRBJ1-3; D might be TRBD1 (5 bases). This CDR3 has 12 residues. Trimming left V 10 bases short and J 1 base short, with 8 bases between. Germline CDR1 reads MDHEN; CDR2 reads SYDVKM. The CDR3 here is CATGGSGNTIYF. As DNA, the CDR3 is TGTGCCACCGGGGGATCTGGAAACACCATATATTTT.

The chain recombines TRBV7-2 with TRBJ2-3; D remains ambiguous. The ends were cut back, 1 base at V and 6 bases at J, with 8 bases in the middle. Germline V gives CDR1 SGHTA, CDR2 FQGNSA. The CDR3 loop spans 13 amino acids. Written as DNA, the CDR3 is TGTGCCAGCAGCTTAGGCCATGGGGATACGCAGTATTTT. It yields the protein CASSLGHGDTQYF.